Listed here are 10 T cell receptor beta chains from one sample, sequenced in a study of cytomegalovirus exposure and HLA in healthy donors. PCR primers comprised 60 Vbeta and 13 Jbeta primers. The table came from immunoSEQ multiplex PCR; TCRdb's copy has only in-frame clones and leaves some out. In the table there are about 200,000 clones, 75% to 90% of which are singletons. The sample was PBMCs. The receptors shown here come from a boy aged 2 to 10 in good health and CMV-seronegative.

The chain uses TRBV5-1 and TRBJ2-7; 11 bases agree with TRBD2. Trimming cost V 2 bases and J 4 bases; bases outside gene matches: 11. Germline V lookup: CDR1 SGHRS, CDR2 YFSETQ. This CDR3 has 17 residues. The CDR3 region is CASSFGSSGGVLYEQYF. CDR3 DNA: TGCGCCAGCAGCTTCGGGAGTAGCGGGGGGGTATTATACGAGCAGTACTTC.

The J gene is TRBJ2-7, the V gene TRBV7-2, with TRBD2 as a possible D gene (7 bases). Germline CDR1 reads SGHTA; CDR2 reads FQGNSA. V lost 0 bases to trimming and J lost 2 bases, with 8 bases between them. The CDR3 length is 14 residues. The CDR3 region is CASSLAGGPYEQYF. The CDR3 nucleotides are TGTGCCAGCAGCTTAGCCGGGGGGCCCTACGAGCAGTACTTC.

The chain uses TRBV6-5 and TRBJ1-2; a weak D match, TRBD1 (6 bases). This CDR3 comprises 12 residues. Germline V gene lookup returns CDR1 MNHEY and CDR2 SVGAGI. Trimming pared 6 bases from V and 12 bases from J, leaving 17 bases between. The CDR3 DNA reads as TGTGCCAGCAGGAGACAGGCTGGGAGTCACACCTTC. Translating it yields CASRRQAGSHTF.

This rearrangement joins TRBV7-3 to TRBJ2-2; D gene unclear. The CDR3 is made up of 16 amino acids. Trimming took 1 base from V and 1 from J, leaving 10 bases between them. In germline, CDR1 is SGHTA, CDR2 FQGTGA. The CDR3 DNA is TGTGCCAGCAGCTTAAGCGAGGTACAGAACACCGGGGAGCTGTTTTTT. It translates to CASSLSEVQNTGELFF.

The gene calls are TRBV5-1 and TRBJ1-1; D gene ambiguous. Deletions cut 2 bases from V and 1 base from J, with 6 bases between. CDR1 SGHRS and CDR2 YFSETQ come from the germline V gene. This CDR3 contains 13 residues. The CDR3 DNA is TGCGCCAGCAGCTTTGAGGGGAACACTGAAGCTTTCTTT. Translation: CASSFEGNTEAFF.

This chain links TRBV5-1 with TRBJ2-2; D is perhaps TRBD2 (6 bases). Trimming shortened V by 0 bases and J by 5 bases, and 11 bases separated the two germline ends. The germline V gene has CDR1 SGHRS and CDR2 YFSETQ. CDR3 size: 15 residues. The chain's CDR3 is CASSLAGGGTGELFF. The CDR3 nucleotides read TGCGCCAGCAGCTTGGCCGGGGGAGGAACCGGGGAGCTGTTTTTT. Drawing the rest from reference TRBV5-1 and TRBJ2-2, the complete variable domain is KAGVTQTPRYLIKTRGQQVTLSCSPISGHRSVSWYQQTPGQGLQFLFEYFSETQRNKGNFPGRFSGRQFSNSRSEMNVSTLELGDSALYLCASSLAGGGTGELFFGEGSRLTVL.

This clone was picked up one time. V usage is TRBV5-1 and J usage is TRBJ2-2, with D perhaps TRBD1 (6 bases). The germline V and J ends were trimmed by 0 bases and 7 bases, with 7 bases remaining between them. Germline loops: CDR1 SGHRS, CDR2 YFSETQ. This CDR3 region has 13 residues. The CDR3, as DNA: TGCGCCAGCAGCTTGGAGGGGGACGGGGAGCTGTTTTTT. Translation: CASSLEGDGELFF.

The gene calls are TRBV30 and TRBJ2-1, with TRBD2 matching 8 bases. V dropped 2 bases and J dropped 4; count of bases not matched to a gene: 1. The germline CDR1 and CDR2 sequences are GTSNPN and SVGIG (reference sequence). This CDR3 has 13 amino acids. The CDR3 nucleotides read TGTGCCTGGAGTCGCGGGGGGTACAATGAGCAGTTCTTC. Translated: CAWSRGGYNEQFF.

This chain uses TRBV9 with TRBJ1-1; D not resolved. This CDR3 has 13 amino acids. The ends were cut back, 0 bases at V and 5 bases at J, with 8 bases in the middle. Per germline, CDR1 SGDLS and CDR2 YYNGEE. The CDR3 DNA reads TGTGCCAGCAGCGTAGCTGGGGAGACTGAAGCTTTCTTT. Amino acid sequence: CASSVAGETEAFF.

This chain joins TRBV30 and TRBJ2-1; unclear D gene. The germline V and J ends were trimmed by 0 bases and 10 bases, with 10 bases remaining between them. The CDR3 spans 12 residues. Germline CDR1 and CDR2: GTSNPN and SVGIG (reference sequence). In DNA form, the CDR3 reads TGTGCCTGGAGTGTGTCCCCATCCGAGCAGTTCTTC. Translating it yields CAWSVSPSEQFF.